This T cell receptor beta chain was sequenced during a study of blood T cell repertoires in COVID-19. The V and J ends lost 6 bases and 3 bases, in that order; junction bases with no gene match: 11. The length of the CDR3 is 18 residues. This clone was detected many times. In the original analysis: How many nucleated cells were present was estimated from reference gene primer amplification. The repertoire was sequenced with immunoSEQ multiplex PCR; TCRdb's copy has only in-frame clones and lacks some. V and J calls plus clone size are reproduced from that table; the DNA served to infer D and trimming. The profile shows 170,000 or so clones, approximately 84% of them singletons.

Sequencing was carried out using peripheral blood. This chain links TRBV23-1 with TRBJ2-6, with 10 bases aligning to TRBD1. TRBV23-1 belongs to the ORF category, with a function that is uncertain. This TCR derives from a man younger than 30 with active or convalescent COVID-19. Here the CDR3 DNA reads TGCGCCAGCAGAAATGCCGGGACAGGGGACTTTGGGGCCAACGTCCTGACTTTC. As protein: CASRNAGTGDFGANVLTF.